These 2 T cell receptor beta chains came from one sample sequenced in a study of T cell responses to AZD1222 COVID-19 vaccine listed by TCRdb under 2021. The method was the immunoSEQ multiplex PCR assay. TCRdb limited this immuneACCESS table to in-frame rearrangements with V and J called. A share of clones is missing; checked studies link under half to unresolved V genes, and the rest is unexplained. This sample lists about 99,000 clones; approximately 90% were detected once. More than 9.5% of the sample rests with the top ten. In the paper's terms, the time point label means: baseline before first vaccination. This specimen was peripheral blood, taken on day 0 of AZD1222 vaccination. Receptor source: an adult in good health.

V is TRBV7-3 and J is TRBJ2-1; 10 positions agree with TRBD2. Germline V gene sequence: CDR1 SGHTA, CDR2 FQGTGA. The CDR3 contains 16 residues. Germline trimming cut 2 bases from V and 5 bases from J; bases unmatched to any gene: 6. The CDR3 loop is CASSLSLAGDNNEQFF. Here the CDR3 DNA reads TGTGCCAGCAGCTTATCTCTAGCGGGAGATAACAATGAGCAGTTCTTC. Variable domain in full (rest from reference TRBV7-3 and TRBJ2-1): GAGVSQTPSNKVTEKGKYVELRCDPISGHTALYWYRQSLGQGPEFLIYFQGTGAADDSGLPNDRFFAVRPEGSVSTLKIQRTERGDSAVYLCASSLSLAGDNNEQFFGPGTRLTVL.

The chain carries TRBV4-1 and TRBJ2-4; TRBD2 matches at 12 bases. Germline-derived CDR1 and CDR2 are MGHRA and YSYEKL. The CDR3 has 19 amino acids. The J segment lost 0 bases and the V segment lost 2 bases, leaving 8 bases of the junction unmatched. The CDR3 loop reads CASSQPTSGGILAKNIQYF. CDR3 DNA sequence: TGCGCCAGCAGCCAACCGACTAGCGGGGGAATCCTAGCCAAAAACATTCAGTACTTC.